This passage covers 14 T cell receptor beta chains from one sample sequenced in a study of blood T cell repertoires in COVID-19. Assay: immunoSEQ multiplex PCR; the TCRdb copy retains only in-frame clones and omits some. The profile shows under 200,000 clones, roughly 83% of them singletons. Sequenced sample: PBMCs or T cells enriched from blood (not recorded which). The receptors come from a woman aged 55-69 years who had recovered from COVID-19.

This chain connects TRBV28 to TRBJ2-7, with 9 bases that match TRBD1. V was clipped by 4 bases and J by 7 bases; unmatched bases: 11. The CDR3 is 15 amino acids. CDR1 and CDR2 from the germline V gene are MDHEN and SYDVKM. DNA for the CDR3: TGTGCCAGCAGTTCCTTAGGGACAGGGAGTCGAGAGCAGTACTTC. It encodes CASSSLGTGSREQYF.

The chain uses TRBV19 and TRBJ2-1, with D possibly TRBD2 on 6 matching bases. CDR1 is LNHDA, CDR2 SQIVND, per germline (reference sequence). The CDR3 covers 15 residues. With 5 bases removed from V and 4 bases from J, the gap between germline ends came to 15 bases. In DNA form, the CDR3 reads TGTGCCAGTAGTTGGGTCGGGGGAGAGTACAATGAGCAGTTCTTC. Protein product: CASSWVGGEYNEQFF. The full variable domain, completed using reference TRBV19 and TRBJ2-1, is DGGITQSPKYLFRKEGQNVTLSCEQNLNHDAMYWYRQDPGQGLRLIYYSQIVNDFQKGDIAEGYSVSREKKESFPLTVTSAQKNPTAFYLCASSWVGGEYNEQFFGPGTRLTVL.

This rearrangement joins TRBV19 to TRBJ1-5, with D possibly TRBD1 on 5 matching bases. Deletions cut 5 bases from V and 2 bases from J, with 13 bases between. The germline V gene encodes CDR1 LNHDA and CDR2 SQIVND (reference sequence). This CDR3 comprises 15 residues. CDR3 in amino acids: CASSWGQGGNQPQHF. The CDR3 DNA reads as TGTGCCAGTAGTTGGGGCCAGGGCGGCAATCAGCCCCAGCATTTT.

This chain links TRBV3-1 (or the pseudogene TRBV3-2) with TRBJ2-3, with 7 bases identical to TRBD2. Germline trimming cut 4 bases from V and 4 bases from J; bases unmatched to any gene: 2. This CDR3 has 13 amino acids. Germline lookup yields CDR1 LGHDT and CDR2 YNNKEL (reference sequence). The CDR3 DNA follows: TGTGCCAGCAGCCGGCGGGGGTCAGATACGCAGTATTTT. Translating gives CASSRRGSDTQYF.

Comment on this clone: One end of the junction fails to match germline, which may point to a read error. This chain uses TRBV6-1 with TRBJ2-7, with D maybe TRBD2 (5 bases). The length of the CDR3 is 17 residues. The V gene's germline CDR1 is MNHNS and CDR2 SASEGT. In DNA, the CDR3 is TGTGCCAGCAGTGAAGAAGATGGGAGCATGTGGACGGCAGAGCCGTACTTC. Amino acids: CASSEEDGSMWTAEPYF.

CDR3 protein: CASSSLETQYF. The CDR3 DNA reads TGTGCCAGCAGTTCCTTGGAGACCCAGTACTTC. V and J are TRBV3-1 (or the pseudogene TRBV3-2) and TRBJ2-5; D call uncertain. Germline CDR1 reads LGHDT; CDR2 reads YNNKEL (reference sequence). The CDR3 covers 11 residues. Trimming pared 6 bases from V and 5 bases from J, leaving 7 bases between.

The chain has TRBV5-4 and TRBJ2-2; D might be TRBD2 (5 bases). CDR1 and CDR2 from the germline V gene are SGHNT and YYREEE (reference sequence). V was clipped by 5 bases and J by 5 bases, with 19 bases between them. The CDR3 spans 16 residues. This CDR3 is CASRLARGRETGELFF. The CDR3 nucleotides read TGTGCCAGCAGACTGGCCCGGGGTAGAGAAACCGGGGAGCTGTTTTTT.

The gene calls are TRBV5-4 and TRBJ2-3; tentatively, D is TRBD2 (6 bases). This CDR3 has 17 amino acids. Trimming took off 4 bases at V and 2 bases at J, with 20 bases between the two ends. The germline V gene has CDR1 SGHNT and CDR2 YYREEE (reference sequence). The CDR3: CASSPSPGLENTDTQYF. The CDR3 DNA sequence: TGTGCCAGCAGCCCCTCCCCGGGACTCGAGAACACAGATACGCAGTATTTT.

This sequence joins TRBV24-1 and TRBJ2-1, with 12 bases matching TRBD2. Germline V gene lookup returns CDR1 KGHDR and CDR2 SFDVKD. V shed 7 bases and J 6 bases; nucleotides not matched to a gene: 6. The CDR3 has 15 residues. CDR3 DNA sequence: TGTGCCACCAGCCCCTCGACTAGCGGGAGCAATGAGCAGTTCTTC. This gives the protein CATSPSTSGSNEQFF.

The chain is built from TRBV14 and TRBJ2-7; 9 bases map to TRBD1. CDR3 length equals 15 residues. Germline V lookup: CDR1 SGHDN, CDR2 FVKESK. Trimming took 6 bases from V and 5 from J; bases not matched to a gene: 11. The CDR3 reads CASRTAGTGPNEQYF. The CDR3 DNA follows: TGTGCCAGCAGGACCGCCGGGACAGGGCCCAACGAGCAGTACTTC.

This clone showed up just once. The gene calls are TRBV25-1 and TRBJ2-7, with D perhaps matching TRBD1 (6 bases). Trimming pared 7 bases from V and 3 bases from J, leaving 16 bases between. The CDR3 contains 14 residues. Germline CDR1 is MGHDK and CDR2 is SYGVNS. This CDR3 is CASTPPGQVYEQYF. The CDR3 DNA sequence: TGTGCCAGCACTCCCCCGGGACAAGTCTACGAGCAGTACTTC.

This chain links TRBV6-1 with TRBJ2-2; tentatively, D is TRBD1 (5 bases). Per the germline V gene, CDR1 is MNHNS and CDR2 is SASEGT. This CDR3 is built from 14 residues. Trimming removed 1 base from V and 4 bases from J, with 7 bases in between. CDR3 residues: CASSEVRGTGELFF. The CDR3 region has the DNA TGTGCCAGCAGTGAAGTTAGGGGCACCGGGGAGCTGTTTTTT.

V and J are TRBV5-1 and TRBJ2-2, with D possibly matching TRBD1 (5 bases). Germline CDR1 is SGHRS and CDR2 is YFSETQ. Trimming pared 1 base from V and 1 base from J, leaving 8 bases between. The CDR3 loop spans 15 amino acids. In DNA, the CDR3 is TGCGCCAGCAGCTTGAGGGGCCTGAACACCGGGGAGCTGTTTTTT. It specifies CASSLRGLNTGELFF. Full variable domain (remainder filled in from reference TRBV5-1 and TRBJ2-2): KAGVTQTPRYLIKTRGQQVTLSCSPISGHRSVSWYQQTPGQGLQFLFEYFSETQRNKGNFPGRFSGRQFSNSRSEMNVSTLELGDSALYLCASSLRGLNTGELFFGEGSRLTVL.

This sequence joins TRBV2 and TRBJ2-5; 10 bases map to TRBD1. CDR1 and CDR2 from the germline V gene are SNHLY and FYNNEI. This CDR3 spans 14 amino acids. V was clipped by 10 bases and J by 7 bases; unmatched bases: 12. CDR3 region: CATSDRGLSGTQYF. The CDR3 DNA reads as TGTGCCACCTCTGACAGGGGGCTTTCAGGGACCCAGTACTTC.